This record covers a single TCR beta chain. Original processing notes: Estimated nucleated cell counts came from reference gene primer amplification. Sequencing was performed with immunoSEQ multiplex PCR; in TCRdb, only in-frame clones are kept and a portion is missing. The V and J calls and clone size are taken from that table; D and trimming were inferred from the DNA. The table lists under 300,000 clones, around 82% of them singletons. The data derive from a study of blood T cell repertoires in COVID-19. Study information: The origin of the acute and convalescent COVID-19 samples was the United States, Italy and Spain. T cells, B-cell-depleted T cells, or PBMCs provided the cDNA or gDNA that served as material.

Material for sequencing was peripheral blood. This clonotype was obtained from a woman of 80 years or more with active or convalescent COVID-19.

The CDR3 protein is CASNLAGQETQYF. CDR3 sequence (DNA): TGCGCCAGCAACCTAGCGGGGCAAGAGACCCAGTACTTC. This sequence joins TRBV5-1 and TRBJ2-5; TRBD2 matches at 9 bases. This CDR3 is built from 13 residues. With V trimmed by 6 bases and J by 2 bases, 2 bases remained unmatched. The V gene's germline CDR1 is SGHRS and CDR2 YFSETQ.